The following is a TCR beta chain sequence with its context. Antigen specificity is unknown. This CDR3 region has 16 residues. Trimming took off 6 bases at V and 3 bases at J, with 21 bases between the two ends. Looked up from germline, CDR1 is SGHNT and CDR2 is YYREEE (reference sequence). The sample originates from a study of OX40 agonist ivuxolimab in advanced cancers. Study-level information: Given to patients was ivuxolimab, an agonistic anti-OX40 (CD134) antibody. Under the entry rules, prior anti-PD-1, anti-PD-L1 or anti-CTLA-4 therapy was allowed, and 35% to 40% had some. Aged roughly 23 to 79 with a mean of approximately 60 years, they were approximately 79% male.

This table comes from immunoSEQ multiplex PCR, and its TCRdb copy is limited to in-frame clones, with some not included. The table records about 78,000 clones, 70% to 85% of them present only once. Study results and limitations: At 0.1-3.0 mg/kg, partial responders had clonal expansion among the lowest observed.

V usage is TRBV5-4 and J usage is TRBJ1-2; TRBD1 is a possible D gene (6 bases). Sequenced material: CD4+ or CD8+ T cells sorted from blood, taken in a trial of the OX40 agonist ivuxolimab. The source is an adult with an advanced solid tumor such as melanoma, head and neck, liver or kidney cancer. This CDR3 is CASTYGSGVSYYGYTF. CDR3 DNA: TGTGCCAGCACCTACGGCTCAGGGGTCTCGTACTATGGCTACACCTTC.